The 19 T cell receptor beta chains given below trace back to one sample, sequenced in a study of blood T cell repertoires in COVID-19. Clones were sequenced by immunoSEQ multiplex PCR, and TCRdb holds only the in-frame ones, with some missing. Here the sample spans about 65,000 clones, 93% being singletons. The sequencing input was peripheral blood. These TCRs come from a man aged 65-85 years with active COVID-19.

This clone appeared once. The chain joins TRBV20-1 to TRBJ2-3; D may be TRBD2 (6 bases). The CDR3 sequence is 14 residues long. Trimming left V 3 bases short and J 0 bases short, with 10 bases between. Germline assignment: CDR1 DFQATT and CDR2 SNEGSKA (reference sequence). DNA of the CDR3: TGCAGTGCTAGTCGGGGGAGTAGCACAGATACGCAGTATTTT. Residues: CSASRGSSTDTQYF.

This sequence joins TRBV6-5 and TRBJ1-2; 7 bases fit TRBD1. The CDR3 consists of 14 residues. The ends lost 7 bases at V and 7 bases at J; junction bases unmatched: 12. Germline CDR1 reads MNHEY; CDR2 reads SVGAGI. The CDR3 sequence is CASNPRGDSSGYTF. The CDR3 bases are TGTGCCAGCAACCCGAGAGGGGACAGTTCTGGCTACACCTTC.

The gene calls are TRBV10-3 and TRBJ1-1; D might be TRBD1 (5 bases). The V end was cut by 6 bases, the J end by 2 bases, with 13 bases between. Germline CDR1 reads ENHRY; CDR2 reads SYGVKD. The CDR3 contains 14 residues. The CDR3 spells CAIRDDSLNTEAFF. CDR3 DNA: TGTGCCATCAGAGACGACAGCTTAAACACTGAAGCTTTCTTT.

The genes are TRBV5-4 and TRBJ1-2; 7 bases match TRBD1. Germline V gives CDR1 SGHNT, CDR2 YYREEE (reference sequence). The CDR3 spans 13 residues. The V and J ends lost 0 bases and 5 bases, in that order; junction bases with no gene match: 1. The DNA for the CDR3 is TGTGCCAGCAGCTTGGAACAGGGGTATGGCTACACCTTC. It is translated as CASSLEQGYGYTF.

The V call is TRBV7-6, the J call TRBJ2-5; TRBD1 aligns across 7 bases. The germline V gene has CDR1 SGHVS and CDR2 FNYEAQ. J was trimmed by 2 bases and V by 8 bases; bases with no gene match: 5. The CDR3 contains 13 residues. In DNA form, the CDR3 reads TGTGCCAGCGCGAGGGGGCGGCAAGAGACCCAGTACTTC. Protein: CASARGRQETQYF. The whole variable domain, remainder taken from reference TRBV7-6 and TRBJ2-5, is GAGVSQSPRYKVTKRGQDVALRCDPISGHVSLYWYRQALGQGPEFLTYFNYEAQQDKSGLPNDRFSAERPEGSISTLTIQRTEQRDSAMYRCASARGRQETQYFGPGTRLLVL.

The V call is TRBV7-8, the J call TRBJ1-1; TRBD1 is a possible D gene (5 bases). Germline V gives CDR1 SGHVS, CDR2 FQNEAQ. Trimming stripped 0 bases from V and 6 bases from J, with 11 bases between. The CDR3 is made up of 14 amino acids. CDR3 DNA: TGTGCCAGCAGCTTAGCAGGGGCACGGGCTGAAGCTTTCTTT. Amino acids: CASSLAGARAEAFF.

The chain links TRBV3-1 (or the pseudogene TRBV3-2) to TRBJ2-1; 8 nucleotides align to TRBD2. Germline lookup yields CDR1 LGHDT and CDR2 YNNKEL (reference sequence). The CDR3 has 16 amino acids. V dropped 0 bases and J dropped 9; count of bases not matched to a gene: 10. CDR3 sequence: CASSQDGGSGVVEQFF. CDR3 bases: TGTGCCAGCAGCCAAGATGGGGGTAGCGGGGTGGTTGAGCAGTTCTTC.

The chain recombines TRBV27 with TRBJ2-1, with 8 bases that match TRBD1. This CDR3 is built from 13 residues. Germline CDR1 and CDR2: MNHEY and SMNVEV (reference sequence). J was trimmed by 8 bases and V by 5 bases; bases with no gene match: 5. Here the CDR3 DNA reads TGTGCCAGCAGTCCCCGGACAGGGTATGAGCAGTTCTTC. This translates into CASSPRTGYEQFF.

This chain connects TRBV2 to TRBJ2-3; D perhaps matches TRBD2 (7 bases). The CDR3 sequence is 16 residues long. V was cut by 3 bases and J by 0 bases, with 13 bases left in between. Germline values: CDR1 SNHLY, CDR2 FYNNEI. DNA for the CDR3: TGTGCCAGCAGTGACGGGCGGGGGCCTAGCACAGATACGCAGTATTTT. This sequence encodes CASSDGRGPSTDTQYF.

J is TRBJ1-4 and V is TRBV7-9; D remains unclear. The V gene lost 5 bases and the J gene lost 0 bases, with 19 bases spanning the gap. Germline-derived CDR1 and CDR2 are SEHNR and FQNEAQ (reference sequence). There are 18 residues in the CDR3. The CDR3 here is CASSRPSLVVATNEKLFF. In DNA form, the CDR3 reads TGTGCCAGCAGCCGTCCCTCCCTCGTAGTTGCAACTAATGAAAAACTGTTTTTT.

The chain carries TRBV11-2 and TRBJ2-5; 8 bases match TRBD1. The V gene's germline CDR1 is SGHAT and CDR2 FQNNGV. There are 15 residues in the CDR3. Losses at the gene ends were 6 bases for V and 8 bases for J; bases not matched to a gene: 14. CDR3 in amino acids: CASSKGLTGGDTQYF. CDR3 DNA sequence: TGTGCCAGCAGTAAAGGTCTCACAGGGGGAGATACCCAGTACTTC.

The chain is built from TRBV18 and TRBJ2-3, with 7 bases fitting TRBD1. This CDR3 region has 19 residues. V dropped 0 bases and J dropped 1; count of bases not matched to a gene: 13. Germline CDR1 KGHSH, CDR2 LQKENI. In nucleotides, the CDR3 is TGTGCCAGCTCACCACCGGGACAGAAGGTACCATTGGGCACAGATACGCAGTATTTT. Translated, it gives CASSPPGQKVPLGTDTQYF. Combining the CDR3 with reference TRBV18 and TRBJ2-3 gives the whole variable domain NAGVMQNPRHLVRRRGQEARLRCSPMKGHSHVYWYRQLPEEGLKFMVYLQKENIIDESGMPKERFSAEFPKEGPSILRIQQVVRGDSAAYFCASSPPGQKVPLGTDTQYFGPGTRLTVL.

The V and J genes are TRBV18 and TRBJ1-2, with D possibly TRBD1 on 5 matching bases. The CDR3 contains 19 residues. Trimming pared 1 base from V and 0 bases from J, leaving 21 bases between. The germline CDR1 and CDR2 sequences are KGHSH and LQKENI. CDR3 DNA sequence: TGTGCCAGCTCACCACAGTCCGCGGTCGGCAGGGATCCTAACTATGGCTACACCTTC. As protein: CASSPQSAVGRDPNYGYTF.

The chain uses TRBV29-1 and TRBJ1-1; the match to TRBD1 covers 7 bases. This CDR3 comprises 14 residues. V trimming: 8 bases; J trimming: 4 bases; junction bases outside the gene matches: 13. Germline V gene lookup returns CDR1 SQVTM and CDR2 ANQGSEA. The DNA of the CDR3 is TGCAGCTACACCCCACAGGGGCGGAGCACTGAAGCTTTCTTT. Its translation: CSYTPQGRSTEAFF.

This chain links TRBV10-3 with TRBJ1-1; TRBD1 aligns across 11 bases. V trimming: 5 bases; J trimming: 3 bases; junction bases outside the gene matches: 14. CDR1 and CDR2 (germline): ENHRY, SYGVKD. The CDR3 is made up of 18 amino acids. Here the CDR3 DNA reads TGTGCCATCAGTCCCTATGGGACAGGGGGAAATCTGTACACTGAAGCTTTCTTT. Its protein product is CAISPYGTGGNLYTEAFF.

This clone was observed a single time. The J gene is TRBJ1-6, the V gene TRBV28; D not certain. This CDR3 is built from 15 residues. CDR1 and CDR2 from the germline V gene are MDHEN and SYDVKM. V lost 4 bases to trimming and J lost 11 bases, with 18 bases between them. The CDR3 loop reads CASSSPSLTQTPLHF. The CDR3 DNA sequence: TGTGCCAGCAGTTCTCCCTCACTGACACAGACACCCCTCCACTTT.

The CDR3 here is CASGTGSQPQHF. The CDR3 DNA reads as TGTGCCAGCGGGACAGGGAGTCAGCCCCAGCATTTT. The V gene is TRBV28, the J gene TRBJ1-5; TRBD1 aligns across 9 bases. With 8 bases clipped from V and 6 bases from J, the junction kept 2 bases outside the gene matches. Germline loops: CDR1 MDHEN, CDR2 SYDVKM. This CDR3 comprises 12 residues.

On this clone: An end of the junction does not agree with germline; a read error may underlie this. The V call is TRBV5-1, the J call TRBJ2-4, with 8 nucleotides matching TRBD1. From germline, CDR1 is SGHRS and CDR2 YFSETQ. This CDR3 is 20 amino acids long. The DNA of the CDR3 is TGCGCCAGCAGCCGGAGTACCGGGACAGGAACGCCGCTAGCCAAAAACATTCGGTACTTC. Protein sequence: CASSRSTGTGTPLAKNIRYF.

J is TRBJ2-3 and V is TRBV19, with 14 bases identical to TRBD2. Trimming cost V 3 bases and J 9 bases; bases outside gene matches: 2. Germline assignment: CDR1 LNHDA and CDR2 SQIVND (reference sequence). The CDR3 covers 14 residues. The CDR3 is CASSIGTSGGTQYF. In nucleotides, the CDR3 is TGTGCCAGTAGTATCGGGACTAGCGGGGGAACGCAGTATTTT.